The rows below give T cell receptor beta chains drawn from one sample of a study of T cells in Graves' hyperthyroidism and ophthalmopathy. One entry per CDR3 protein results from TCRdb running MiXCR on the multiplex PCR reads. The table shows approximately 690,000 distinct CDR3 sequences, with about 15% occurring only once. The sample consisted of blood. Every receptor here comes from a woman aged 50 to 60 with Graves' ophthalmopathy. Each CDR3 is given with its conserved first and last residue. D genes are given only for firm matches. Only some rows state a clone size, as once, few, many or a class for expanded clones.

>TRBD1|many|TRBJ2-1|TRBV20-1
TGCAGTGCTAGAGATTGGGTCGCGACAGGGGGCCACAATGAGCAGTTCTTC
CSARDWVATGGHNEQFF
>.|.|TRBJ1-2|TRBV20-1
TGCAGTGCTAGAAAGGACGGAAACTATGGCTACACCTTC
CSARKDGNYGYTF
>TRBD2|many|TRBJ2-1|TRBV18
TGTGCCAGCTCACCACTACCGGGACTAGCGGGATTCACCTACAATGAGCAGTTCTTC
CASSPLPGLAGFTYNEQFF
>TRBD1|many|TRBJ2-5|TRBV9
TGTGCCAGCAGCCCGGGACAGGGGACAGAGACCCAGTACTTC
CASSPGQGTETQYF
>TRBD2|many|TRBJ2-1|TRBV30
TGTGCCTGTGCGGGGGGCACCTCCACATACAATGAGCAGTTCTTC
CACAGGTSTYNEQFF
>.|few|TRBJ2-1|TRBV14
TGTGCCAGCAGCCAAGAAACCGGCTTCCTGTACAATGAGCAGTTCTTC
CASSQETGFLYNEQFF
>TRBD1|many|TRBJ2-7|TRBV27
TGTGCCAGCAGTTTATTGGGACAGGGCCAGGAGCAGTACTTC
CASSLLGQGQEQYF
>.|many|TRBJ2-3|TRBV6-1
TGTGCCAGCGCTATCTTAAGCACAGATACGCAGTATTTT
CASAILSTDTQYF
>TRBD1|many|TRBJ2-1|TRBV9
TGTGCCAGCAGCGTAGACCGGACGGGACAGGAACTCTTCTACAATGAGCAGTTCTTC
CASSVDRTGQELFYNEQFF
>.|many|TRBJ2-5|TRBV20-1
TGCAGTGCTAGACCAGGGGGGGTTCAAGAGACCCAGTACTTC
CSARPGGVQETQYF
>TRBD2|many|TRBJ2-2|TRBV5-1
TGCGCCAGCAGCCTCGTGACTAGCGCTAACACCGGGGAGCTGTTTTTT
CASSLVTSANTGELFF
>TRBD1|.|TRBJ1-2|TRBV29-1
TGCAGCGTTGACTTTCAGGGGGAAAACGGTGGCTACACCTTC
CSVDFQGENGGYTF
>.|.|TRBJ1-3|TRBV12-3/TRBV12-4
TGTGCCAGCACACTACACGGTTCTGGAAACACCATATATTTT
CASTLHGSGNTIYF
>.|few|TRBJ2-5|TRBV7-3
TGTGCCAGCAGCTTAAACGAGGGGAGAGGGGAGACCCAGTACTTC
CASSLNEGRGETQYF
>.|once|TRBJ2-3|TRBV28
TGTGCCAGCAGTCCTAGAAAACAGGGTGGGAGCCGAGATACGCAGTATTTT
CASSPRKQGGSRDTQYF
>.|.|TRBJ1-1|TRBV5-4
TGTGCCAGCAGCTTGGAGGTAGGGCGGAAAGAGATATCTTTCTTT
CASSLEVGRKEISFF
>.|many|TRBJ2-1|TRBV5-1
TGCGCCAGCAGCTTGGGATCTAGTGATGAGCAGTTCTTC
CASSLGSSDEQFF
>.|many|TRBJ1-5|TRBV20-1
TGCAGTGCTAGAGACCGTGGGTCTAGCAATCAGCCCCAGCATTTT
CSARDRGSSNQPQHF
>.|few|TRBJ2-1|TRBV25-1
TGTGCCAGCGGTGTCGAGTACGGCTCCTACAATGAGCAGTTCTTC
CASGVEYGSYNEQFF
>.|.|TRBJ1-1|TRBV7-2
TGTGCCAGCATCCAGACGTGGGGCGTCACTGAAGCTTTCTTT
CASIQTWGVTEAFF
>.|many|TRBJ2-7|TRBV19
TGTGCCAGTAGTATTGGTGGGACCTCCTACGAGCAGTACTTC
CASSIGGTSYEQYF
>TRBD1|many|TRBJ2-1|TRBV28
TGTGCCAGCAGTTTGGACAGGGTTCTGAATGAGCAGTTCTTC
CASSLDRVLNEQFF
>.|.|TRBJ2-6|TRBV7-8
TGTGCCAGCAGCTTATACGACAGGCCCAGCTCTGGGGCCAACGTCCTGACTTTC
CASSLYDRPSSGANVLTF
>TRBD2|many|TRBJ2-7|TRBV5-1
TGCGCCAGCAGCACACCCTCCCGGGGGGGATGGTCCTACGAGCAGTACTTC
CASSTPSRGGWSYEQYF
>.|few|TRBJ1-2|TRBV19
TGTGCCAGCTCTCCAGATTCAGCCGAACTTAGGAATGGCTACACCTTC
CASSPDSAELRNGYTF
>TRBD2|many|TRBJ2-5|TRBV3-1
TGTGCCAGCAGCCCCAGGACTAGCGGGAGTTTGGCGCAGGAGACCCAGTACTTC
CASSPRTSGSLAQETQYF
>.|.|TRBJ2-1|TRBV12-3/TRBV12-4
TGTGCCAGCAGGCGGGCCCTATTATGCAATGAGCAGTTCTTC
CASRRALLCNEQFF
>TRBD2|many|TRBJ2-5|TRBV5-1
TGCGCCAGCAGCTTGGAGGGACTAGCGGGAGACGGAGAGACCCAGTACTTC
CASSLEGLAGDGETQYF
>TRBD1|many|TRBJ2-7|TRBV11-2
TGTGCCAGCAGCACCAATACAGGGGGCGAGCAGTACTTC
CASSTNTGGEQYF
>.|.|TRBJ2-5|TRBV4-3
TGCGCCAGCAGCCAAGCCCCGAGAGGAGAGACCCAGTACTTC
CASSQAPRGETQYF
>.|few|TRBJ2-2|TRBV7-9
TGTGCCAGCAGCTTAATCGGCACCGGGGAGCTGTTTTTT
CASSLIGTGELFF
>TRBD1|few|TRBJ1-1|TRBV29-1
TGCAGCGTAGGCCGACAGGGTGTGAACACTGAAGCTTTCTTT
CSVGRQGVNTEAFF
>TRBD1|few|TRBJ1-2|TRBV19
TGTGCCAGTAGTATAGACGGACAGGCGTATGGCTACACCTTC
CASSIDGQAYGYTF
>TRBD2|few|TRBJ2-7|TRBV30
TGTGCCTGGAAACTAGCGGGAGGGCCCTACGAGCAGTACTTC
CAWKLAGGPYEQYF
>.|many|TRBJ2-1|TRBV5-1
TGCGCCAGCAGCCCCCGAGGGAGCGGGTCCTACAATGAGCAGTTCTTC
CASSPRGSGSYNEQFF
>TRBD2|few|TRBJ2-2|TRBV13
TGTGCCAGCAGCACCGGGGTTAGCGGGAGTACGAGCACCGGGGAGCTGTTTTTT
CASSTGVSGSTSTGELFF
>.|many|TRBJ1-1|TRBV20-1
TGCAGTGCCCGTAGACCGGGACCCACTGAAGCTTTCTTT
CSARRPGPTEAFF
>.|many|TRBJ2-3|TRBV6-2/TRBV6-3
TGTGCCAGCAGTTCCTATAAGGGTGATACGCAGTATTTT
CASSSYKGDTQYF
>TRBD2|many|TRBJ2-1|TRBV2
TGTGCCAGCCCCCGCGGGAGTTACAATGAGCAGTTCTTC
CASPRGSYNEQFF
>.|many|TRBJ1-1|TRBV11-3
TGTGCCAGCAGCGTAAATTCTTTTTCCCCGATGAACACTGAAGCTTTCTTT
CASSVNSFSPMNTEAFF
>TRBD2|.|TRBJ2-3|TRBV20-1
TGCAGTGCTAGAGCGGGGCTAGCGGGGTGGACAGATACGCAGTATTTT
CSARAGLAGWTDTQYF
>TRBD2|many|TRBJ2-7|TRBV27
TGTGCCAGCAGCCTGAGGACTAGCGGGAGGTGGGACGAGCAGTACTTC
CASSLRTSGRWDEQYF
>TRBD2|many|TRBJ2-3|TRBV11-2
TGTGCCAGCAGGGGACTAGCGGGAGATACGCAGTATTTT
CASRGLAGDTQYF
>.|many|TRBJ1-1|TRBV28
TGTGCCAGCAGCGACTTGAACACTGAAGCTTTCTTT
CASSDLNTEAFF
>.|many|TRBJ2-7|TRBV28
TGTGCCAGCAGTTTAGGTGGGGACCGGGGCGAGCAGTACTTC
CASSLGGDRGEQYF
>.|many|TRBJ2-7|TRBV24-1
TGTGCCACCAGTGGGGCAGGTACCTACGAGCAGTACTTC
CATSGAGTYEQYF
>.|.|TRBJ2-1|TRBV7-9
TGTGCCAGCAGCTTAGCCACTAGTCTGTGGTTCTTC
CASSLATSLWFF
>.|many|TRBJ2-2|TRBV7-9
TGTGCCAGCGCAGACCTATACACCGGGGAGCTGTTTTTT
CASADLYTGELFF
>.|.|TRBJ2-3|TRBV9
TGTGCCAGCAGCGTAGTCGGTGCAGATACGCAGTATTTT
CASSVVGADTQYF
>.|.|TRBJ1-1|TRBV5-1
TGCGCCAGCAGCTTGGAATATCGGCGATTGAACACTGAAGCTTTCTTT
CASSLEYRRLNTEAFF